This T cell receptor beta chain is drawn from a study of metastatic and nonmetastatic thyroid tumors. Study-wide context: Repertoire comparison spanned blood and tumor or nodule tissue of malignant and benign thyroid patients. Study conclusions and caveats: Patients with malignant thyroid tumors reportedly had significantly higher TCR beta diversity than those with benign nodules, in blood and tumor.

As concerns this clone: Its antigen is still unknown.

Original methodology: The study built a papillary thyroid cancer distant-metastasis classifier from CDR3 differences across clinicopathological groups. TCRdb re-called clones from the PCR reads using MiXCR. Clone size and V and J calls follow TCRdb, not the original study. This table holds approximately 11,000 clones, roughly 30% found once. Every patient was untreated before thyroid surgery. The length of the CDR3 is 13 residues. V lost 5 bases, J lost 3 bases, and 3 bases stayed unmatched. CDR1 GTSNPN and CDR2 SVGIG come from the germline V gene (reference sequence). The material sequenced was adjacent normal tissue. The TCR sequence derives from a male donor with papillary thyroid cancer or a benign thyroid nodule (not recorded which). Some clones in this sample may be carry-over from other donors' samples. The chain recombines TRBV30 with TRBJ2-7; 11 bases fit TRBD2. The CDR3 nucleotides are TGTGCCTGGTCTAGCGGGGGGCACTACGAGCAGTACTTC. As protein: CAWSSGGHYEQYF.